This T cell receptor (beta chain) was documented in a study of CD8+ T cells in alopecia areata. About the study: Treated patients swallowed 5 to 10 mg of oral tofacitinib twice daily.

Investigators isolated RNA and reverse transcribed it into cDNA to act as the sequencing template. This table comes from immunoSEQ multiplex PCR, and its TCRdb copy is limited to in-frame clones, with some not included. The sample records about 190,000 clones, about three fifths being singletons. In regard to this clone: Its antigen is unidentified.

CDR1 and CDR2 (germline): SGHRS, YFSETQ. The V and J ends lost 2 bases and 1 base respectively, with 12 bases between them. The CDR3 length is 15 residues. Treatment in this sample: oral pan-JAK inhibitor, 5-10 mg twice daily. Study-wide points: Sharing of TCRs across patients appeared less clear than in mice, possibly for HLA-related reasons.

J is TRBJ2-5 and V is TRBV5-1; D gene ambiguous. The TCR was taken from a human donor with alopecia areata. The material sequenced was CD4+ T cells sorted from blood, taken at week 4, from a patient treated with tofacitinib. Written as DNA, the CDR3 is TGCGCCAGCAGCTTCACAGTAGATTTCCAAGAGACCCAGTACTTC. Its translation is CASSFTVDFQETQYF.